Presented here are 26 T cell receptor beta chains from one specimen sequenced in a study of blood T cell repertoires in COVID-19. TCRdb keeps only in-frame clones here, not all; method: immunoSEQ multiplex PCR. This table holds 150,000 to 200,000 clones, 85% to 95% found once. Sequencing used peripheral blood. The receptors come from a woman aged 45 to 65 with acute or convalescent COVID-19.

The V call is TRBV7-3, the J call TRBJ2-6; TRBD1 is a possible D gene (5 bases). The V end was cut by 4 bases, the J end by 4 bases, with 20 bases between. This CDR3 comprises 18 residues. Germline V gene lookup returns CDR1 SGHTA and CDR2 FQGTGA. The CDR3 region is CASSSPGQAGHGANVLTF. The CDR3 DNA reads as TGTGCCAGCAGCTCCCCGGGCCAGGCAGGACACGGGGCCAACGTCCTGACTTTC.

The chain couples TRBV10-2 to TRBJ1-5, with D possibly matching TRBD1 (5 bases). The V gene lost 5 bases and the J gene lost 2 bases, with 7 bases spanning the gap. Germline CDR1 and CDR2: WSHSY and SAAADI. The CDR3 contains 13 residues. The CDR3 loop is CASSQTGNQPQHF. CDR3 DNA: TGCGCCAGCAGTCAGACAGGCAATCAGCCCCAGCATTTT.

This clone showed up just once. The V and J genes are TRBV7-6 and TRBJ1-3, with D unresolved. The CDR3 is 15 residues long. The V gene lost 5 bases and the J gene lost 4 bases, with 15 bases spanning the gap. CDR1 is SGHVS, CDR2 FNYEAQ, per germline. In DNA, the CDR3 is TGTGCCAGCAGCCCCTCAAACCTGGCCGGAAACACCATATATTTT. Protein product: CASSPSNLAGNTIYF.

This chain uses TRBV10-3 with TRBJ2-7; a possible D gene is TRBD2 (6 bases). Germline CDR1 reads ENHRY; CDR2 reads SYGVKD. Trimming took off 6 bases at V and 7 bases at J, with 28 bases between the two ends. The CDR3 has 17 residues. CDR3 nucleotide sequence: TGTGCCATCAGCCCCGTCCGCCTGAAGGGCGGGAAGGGTGAGCAGTACTTC. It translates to CAISPVRLKGGKGEQYF.

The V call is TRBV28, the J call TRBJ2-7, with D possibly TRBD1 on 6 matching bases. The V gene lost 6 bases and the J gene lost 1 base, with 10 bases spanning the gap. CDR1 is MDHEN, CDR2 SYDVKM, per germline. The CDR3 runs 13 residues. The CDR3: CASSLTGSYEQYF. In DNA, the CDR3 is TGTGCCAGCAGCTTAACAGGGTCCTACGAGCAGTACTTC.

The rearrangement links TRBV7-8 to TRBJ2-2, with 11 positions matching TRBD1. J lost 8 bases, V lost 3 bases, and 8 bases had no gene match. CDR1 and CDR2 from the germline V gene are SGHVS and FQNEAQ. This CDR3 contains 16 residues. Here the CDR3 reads CASSLPWDRGRGELFF. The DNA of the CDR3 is TGTGCCAGCAGCTTGCCTTGGGACAGGGGGAGGGGGGAGCTGTTTTTT.

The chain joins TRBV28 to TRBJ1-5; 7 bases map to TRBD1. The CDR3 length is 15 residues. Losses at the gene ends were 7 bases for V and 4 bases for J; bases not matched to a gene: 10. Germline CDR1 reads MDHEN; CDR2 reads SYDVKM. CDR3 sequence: CASMSYRDRNQPQHF. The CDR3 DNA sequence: TGTGCCAGCATGTCGTACCGGGACAGAAATCAGCCCCAGCATTTT.

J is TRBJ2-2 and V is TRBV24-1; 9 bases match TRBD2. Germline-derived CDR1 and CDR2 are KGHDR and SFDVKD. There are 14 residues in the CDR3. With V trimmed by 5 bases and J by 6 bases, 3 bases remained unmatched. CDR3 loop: CATSGTSVAGELFF. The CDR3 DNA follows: TGTGCCACCAGTGGGACTAGCGTGGCCGGGGAGCTGTTTTTT.

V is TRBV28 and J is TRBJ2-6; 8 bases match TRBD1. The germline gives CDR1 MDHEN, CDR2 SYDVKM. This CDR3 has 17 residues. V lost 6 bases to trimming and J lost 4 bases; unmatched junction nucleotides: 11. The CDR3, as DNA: TGTGCCAGCAGCCGGGCACAGGGGGTGTACGGGGCCAACGTCCTGACTTTC. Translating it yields CASSRAQGVYGANVLTF.

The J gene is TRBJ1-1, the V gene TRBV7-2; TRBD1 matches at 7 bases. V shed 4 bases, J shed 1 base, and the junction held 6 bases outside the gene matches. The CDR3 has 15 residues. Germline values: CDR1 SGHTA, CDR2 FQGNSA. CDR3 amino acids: CASSSGQLTNTEAFF. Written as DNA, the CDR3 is TGTGCCAGCAGCTCGGGACAGTTGACGAACACTGAAGCTTTCTTT. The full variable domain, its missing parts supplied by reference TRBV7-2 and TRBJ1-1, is GAGVSQSPSNKVTEKGKDVELRCDPISGHTALYWYRQSLGQGLEFLIYFQGNSAPDKSGLPSDRFSAERTGGSVSTLTIQRTQQEDSAVYLCASSSGQLTNTEAFFGQGTRLTVV.

The CDR3 is CASSLAGQGHEQYF. DNA of the CDR3: TGTGCCAGCAGCTTAGCGGGACAGGGGCACGAGCAGTACTTC. The chain recombines TRBV11-2 with TRBJ2-7; TRBD1 agrees at 10 bases. The J segment lost 5 bases and the V segment lost 1 base, leaving 2 bases of the junction unmatched. The CDR3 consists of 14 residues. Germline CDR1 reads SGHAT; CDR2 reads FQNNGV.

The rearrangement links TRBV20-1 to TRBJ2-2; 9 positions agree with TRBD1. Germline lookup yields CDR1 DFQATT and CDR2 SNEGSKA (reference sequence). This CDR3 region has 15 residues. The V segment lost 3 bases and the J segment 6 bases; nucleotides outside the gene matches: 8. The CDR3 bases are TGCAGTGCTAGTGCCGGGACAGGGATCGCCGGGGAGCTGTTTTTT. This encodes CSASAGTGIAGELFF.

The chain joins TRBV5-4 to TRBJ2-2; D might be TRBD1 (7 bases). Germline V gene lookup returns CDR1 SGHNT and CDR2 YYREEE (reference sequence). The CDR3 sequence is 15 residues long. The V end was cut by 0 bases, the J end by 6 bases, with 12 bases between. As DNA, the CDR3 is TGTGCCAGCAGCTTGGGGAGGGGGCTGTCCGGGGAGCTGTTTTTT. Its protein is CASSLGRGLSGELFF.

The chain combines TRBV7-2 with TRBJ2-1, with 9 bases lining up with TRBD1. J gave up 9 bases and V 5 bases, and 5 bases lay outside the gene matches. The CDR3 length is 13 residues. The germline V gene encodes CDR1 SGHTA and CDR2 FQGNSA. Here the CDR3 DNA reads TGTGCCAGCAGCCGGACAGGGGTTGGTGAGCAGTTCTTC. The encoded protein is CASSRTGVGEQFF.

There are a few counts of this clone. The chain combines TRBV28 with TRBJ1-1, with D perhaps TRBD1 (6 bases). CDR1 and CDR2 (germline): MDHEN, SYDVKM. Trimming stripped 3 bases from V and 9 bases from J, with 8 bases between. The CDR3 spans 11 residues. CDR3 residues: CASSLWGQAFF. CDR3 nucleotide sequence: TGTGCCAGCAGTTTGTGGGGGCAAGCTTTCTTT. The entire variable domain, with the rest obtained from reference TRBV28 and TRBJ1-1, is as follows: DVKVTQSSRYLVKRTGEKVFLECVQDMDHENMFWYRQDPGLGLRLIYFSYDVKMKEKGDIPEGYSVSREKKERFSLILESASTNQTSMYLCASSLWGQAFFGQGTRLTVV.

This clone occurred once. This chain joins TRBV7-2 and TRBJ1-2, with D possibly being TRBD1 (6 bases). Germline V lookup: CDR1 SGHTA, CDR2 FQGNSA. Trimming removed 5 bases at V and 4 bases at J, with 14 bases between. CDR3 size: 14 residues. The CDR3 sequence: CASSRPSGAYGYTF. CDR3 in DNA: TGTGCCAGCAGCCGGCCGTCAGGGGCCTATGGCTACACCTTC.

This chain's CDR3 is CASSNELPNYGYTF. In nucleotides, the CDR3 is TGTGCCAGCAGTAATGAGCTTCCCAACTATGGCTACACCTTC. V and J are TRBV6-5 and TRBJ1-2; D call uncertain. This CDR3 region has 14 residues. The germline V gene encodes CDR1 MNHEY and CDR2 SVGAGI. V lost 5 bases to trimming and J lost 2 bases, with 12 bases between them.

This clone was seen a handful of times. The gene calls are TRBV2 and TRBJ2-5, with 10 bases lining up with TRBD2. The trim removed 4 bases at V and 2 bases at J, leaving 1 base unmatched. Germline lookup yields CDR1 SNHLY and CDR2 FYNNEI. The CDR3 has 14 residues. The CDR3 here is CASSGTSGQETQYF. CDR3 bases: TGTGCCAGCAGTGGGACTAGCGGTCAAGAGACCCAGTACTTC.

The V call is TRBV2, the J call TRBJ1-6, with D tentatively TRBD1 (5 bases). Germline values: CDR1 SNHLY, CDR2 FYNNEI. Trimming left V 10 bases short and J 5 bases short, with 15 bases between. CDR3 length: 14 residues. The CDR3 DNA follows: TGTGCCACCCGCGGGGGTCAGCATAATTCACCCCTCCACTTT. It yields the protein CATRGGQHNSPLHF.

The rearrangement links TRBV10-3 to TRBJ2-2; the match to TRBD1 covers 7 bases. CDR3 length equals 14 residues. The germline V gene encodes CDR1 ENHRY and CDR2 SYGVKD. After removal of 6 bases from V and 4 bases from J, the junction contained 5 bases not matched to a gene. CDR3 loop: CAISSQGTTGELFF. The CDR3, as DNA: TGTGCCATCAGCTCACAGGGGACCACCGGGGAGCTGTTTTTT.

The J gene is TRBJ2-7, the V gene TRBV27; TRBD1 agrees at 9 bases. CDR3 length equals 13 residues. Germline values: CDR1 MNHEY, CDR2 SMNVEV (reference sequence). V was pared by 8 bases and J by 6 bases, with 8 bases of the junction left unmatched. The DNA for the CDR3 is TGTGCCAGCGGATTACAGGGGGCGGTCGAGCAGTACTTC. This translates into CASGLQGAVEQYF.

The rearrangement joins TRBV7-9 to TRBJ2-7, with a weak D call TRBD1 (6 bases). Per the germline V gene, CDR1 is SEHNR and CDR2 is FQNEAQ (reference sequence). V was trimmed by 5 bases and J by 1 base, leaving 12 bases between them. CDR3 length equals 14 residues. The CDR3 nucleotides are TGTGCCAGCAGCAGAAGAGGACAGTCCTACGAGCAGTACTTC. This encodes CASSRRGQSYEQYF.

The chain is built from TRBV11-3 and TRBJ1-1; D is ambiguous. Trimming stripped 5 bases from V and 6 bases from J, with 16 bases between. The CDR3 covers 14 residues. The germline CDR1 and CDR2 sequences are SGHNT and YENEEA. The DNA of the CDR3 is TGTGCCAGCAGCCGCCCACAGTCCTCCCCTGAAGCTTTCTTT. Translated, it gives CASSRPQSSPEAFF.

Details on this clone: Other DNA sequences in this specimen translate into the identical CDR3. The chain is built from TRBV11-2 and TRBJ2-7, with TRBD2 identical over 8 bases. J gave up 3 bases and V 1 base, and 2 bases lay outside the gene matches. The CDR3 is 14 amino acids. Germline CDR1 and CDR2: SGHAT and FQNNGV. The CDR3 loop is CASSLGSGSYEQYF. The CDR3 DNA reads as TGTGCCAGCAGCTTAGGCAGCGGGAGCTACGAGCAGTACTTC.

The chain's CDR3 is CASSRQNEQFF. CDR3 coding DNA: TGTGCCAGCAGCCGACAGAATGAGCAGTTCTTC. The V gene is TRBV12-3 or TRBV12-4, the J gene TRBJ2-1, with a possible D match to TRBD1 (5 bases). This CDR3 has 11 amino acids. The germline V and J ends were trimmed by 6 bases and 7 bases, with 7 bases remaining between them.

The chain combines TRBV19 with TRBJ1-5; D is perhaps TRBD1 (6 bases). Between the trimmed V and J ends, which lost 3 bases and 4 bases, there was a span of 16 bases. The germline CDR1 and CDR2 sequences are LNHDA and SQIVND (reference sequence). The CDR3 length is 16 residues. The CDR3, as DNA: TGTGCCAGTAGTATCATAGTGGGGGGGCCTAATCAGCCCCAGCATTTT. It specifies CASSIIVGGPNQPQHF.